The rows below give T cell receptor beta chains drawn from one sample of a study of T cell changes during pregnancy in multiple sclerosis. Sequencing used immunoSEQ multiplex PCR; TCRdb keeps in-frame clones, though not all of them. This sample yields roughly 68,000 clones, of which about 90% are seen a single time; 1.3% to 1.5% belongs to the top ten. Sequenced here: peripheral blood, sampled in the second trimester of pregnancy. Every receptor here comes from a female donor in good health, enrolled as a control in a pregnancy study. Both conserved end residues are part of each CDR3. Each record gives: CDR3 length, V gene, J gene, D gene, CDR3 protein. A D gene is named only where the DNA matches it firmly.

length: 14; V: TRBV27; J: TRBJ2-7; D: .; CDR3: CASSLEERGNEQYF
length: 15; V: TRBV27; J: TRBJ1-2; D: .; CDR3: CASRSLSAGSYGYTF
length: 17; V: TRBV5-1; J: TRBJ1-2; D: .; CDR3: CASSLAYLPAGNYGYTF
length: 16; V: TRBV2; J: TRBJ1-1; D: TRBD1; CDR3: CASSERGQGALSEAFF
length: 18; V: TRBV27; J: TRBJ2-2; D: TRBD1; CDR3: CASRTGGGFRTNTGELFF
length: 17; V: TRBV6-1; J: TRBJ2-7; D: TRBD2; CDR3: CASSERLAGGRNYEQYF
length: 16; V: TRBV7-3; J: TRBJ2-7; D: TRBD2; CDR3: CASSAVGSGRGSEQYF
length: 15; V: TRBV11-2; J: TRBJ1-1; D: .; CDR3: CASSSWGTRNTEAFF
length: 15; V: TRBV5-8; J: TRBJ2-2; D: .; CDR3: CASSWDIYNTGELFF
length: 19; V: TRBV7-2; J: TRBJ1-2; D: .; CDR3: CASSLASPRWEGTNYGYTF
length: 13; V: TRBV29-1; J: TRBJ2-1; D: TRBD1; CDR3: CSVSQGAYNEQFF
length: 15; V: TRBV7-8; J: TRBJ2-1; D: TRBD2; CDR3: CASSLLAGGGLEQFF
length: 12; V: TRBV29-1; J: TRBJ2-7; D: .; CDR3: CSVARDTYEQYF
length: 13; V: TRBV6-6; J: TRBJ2-5; D: TRBD2; CDR3: CASSQRGRETQYF
length: 16; V: TRBV28; J: TRBJ2-5; D: TRBD2; CDR3: CASSFLRTSGRETQYF
length: 15; V: TRBV6-6; J: TRBJ1-5; D: .; CDR3: CASSYVSGNDQPQHF
length: 13; V: TRBV29-1; J: TRBJ1-5; D: .; CDR3: CSYSTVGNQPQHF
length: 14; V: TRBV9; J: TRBJ1-5; D: .; CDR3: CASSPRTGGQPQHF
length: 14; V: TRBV6-5; J: TRBJ2-1; D: TRBD1; CDR3: CASRLGGRDREQFF
length: 16; V: TRBV14; J: TRBJ2-5; D: TRBD2; CDR3: CASSQVSLAGGGTQYF
length: 14; V: TRBV6-5; J: TRBJ1-1; D: .; CDR3: CASSYSLRGTEAFF
length: 15; V: TRBV9; J: TRBJ2-1; D: TRBD1; CDR3: CASSVGQGSYNEQFF
length: 15; V: TRBV7-9; J: TRBJ1-2; D: .; CDR3: CASSLADTYLYGYTF
length: 15; V: TRBV5-4; J: TRBJ2-7; D: .; CDR3: CASSSASRSSYEQYF
length: 14; V: TRBV15; J: TRBJ2-3; D: TRBD2; CDR3: CATRTGGSTDTQYF
length: 16; V: TRBV7-3; J: TRBJ2-2; D: TRBD1; CDR3: CASSAPGGTNTGELFF
length: 15; V: TRBV6-1; J: TRBJ1-1; D: .; CDR3: CASSEDRAAYTEAFF
length: 10; V: TRBV6-1; J: TRBJ2-5; D: .; CDR3: CASSEPTQYF
length: 15; V: TRBV6-6; J: TRBJ2-1; D: TRBD2; CDR3: CASSSSAGEGNEQFF
length: 12; V: TRBV28; J: TRBJ2-1; D: .; CDR3: CASRVSGGEQFF
length: 13; V: TRBV28; J: TRBJ1-6; D: .; CDR3: CASSLTGNSPLHF
length: 15; V: TRBV7-9; J: TRBJ2-5; D: TRBD1; CDR3: CASSPGTGGAETQYF
length: 15; V: TRBV6-5; J: TRBJ2-7; D: TRBD1; CDR3: CASSYQQGPYYEQYF
length: 14; V: TRBV28; J: TRBJ2-7; D: TRBD1; CDR3: CASSFRDSSYEQYF
length: 14; V: TRBV9; J: TRBJ2-3; D: .; CDR3: CASSQVWGADTQYF
length: 15; V: TRBV10-2; J: TRBJ2-2; D: TRBD1; CDR3: CASSVGTVNTGELFF
length: 16; V: TRBV28; J: TRBJ2-5; D: TRBD2; CDR3: CASSSGLAGGEETQYF
length: 16; V: TRBV5-6; J: TRBJ1-2; D: TRBD1; CDR3: CASSVPWDRLNYGYTF
length: 17; V: TRBV6-4; J: TRBJ2-2; D: TRBD2; CDR3: CASSDSMERGNTGELFF
length: 16; V: TRBV19; J: TRBJ1-1; D: .; CDR3: CASSIELGTRGTEAFF
length: 16; V: TRBV6-6; J: TRBJ2-3; D: .; CDR3: CASSYSQGIGTDTQYF
length: 12; V: TRBV29-1; J: TRBJ1-1; D: .; CDR3: CSVVPGGTEAFF
length: 14; V: TRBV9; J: TRBJ1-1; D: .; CDR3: CASSMRQVNTEAFF
length: 17; V: TRBV19; J: TRBJ2-7; D: .; CDR3: CASSIVWGDSTVYEQYF
length: 11; V: TRBV28; J: TRBJ1-1; D: .; CDR3: CASSSSLEGFF
length: 16; V: TRBV7-3; J: TRBJ2-2; D: TRBD1; CDR3: CASSPKGQENTGELFF
length: 12; V: TRBV7-2; J: TRBJ2-7; D: .; CDR3: CASSFLNVEQYF
length: 15; V: TRBV28; J: TRBJ1-1; D: .; CDR3: CASSYWGRGVTEAFF
length: 14; V: TRBV29-1; J: TRBJ2-1; D: .; CDR3: CSVDARGLPNEQFF
length: 11; V: TRBV2; J: TRBJ2-1; D: .; CDR3: CASRGDGEQFF
length: 15; V: TRBV21-1; J: TRBJ2-1; D: .; CDR3: CASRRGPSSRGEQFF